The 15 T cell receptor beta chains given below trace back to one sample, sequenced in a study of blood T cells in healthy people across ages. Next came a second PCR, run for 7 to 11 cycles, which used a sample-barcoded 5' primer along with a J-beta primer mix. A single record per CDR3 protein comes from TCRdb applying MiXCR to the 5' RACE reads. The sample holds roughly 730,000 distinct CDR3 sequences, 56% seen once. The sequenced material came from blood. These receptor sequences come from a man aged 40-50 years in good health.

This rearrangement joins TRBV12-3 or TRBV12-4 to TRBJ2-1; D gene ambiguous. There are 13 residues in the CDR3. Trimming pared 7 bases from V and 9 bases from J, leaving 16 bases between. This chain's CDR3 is CASNGQARGEQFF. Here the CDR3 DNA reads TGTGCCAGCAACGGCCAGGCACGCGGTGAGCAGTTCTTC.

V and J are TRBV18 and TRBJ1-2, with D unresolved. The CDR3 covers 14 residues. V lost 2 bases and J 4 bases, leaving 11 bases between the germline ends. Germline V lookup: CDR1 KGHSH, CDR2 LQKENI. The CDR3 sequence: CASSPKQEGYGYTF. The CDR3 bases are TGTGCCAGCTCACCAAAGCAGGAGGGCTATGGCTACACCTTC.

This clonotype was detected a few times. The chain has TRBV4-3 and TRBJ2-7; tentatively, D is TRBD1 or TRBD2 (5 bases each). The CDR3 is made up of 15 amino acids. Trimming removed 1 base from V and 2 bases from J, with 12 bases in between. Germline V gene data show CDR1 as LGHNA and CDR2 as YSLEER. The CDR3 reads CASSQVRGDPYEQYF. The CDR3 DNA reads TGCGCCAGCAGCCAAGTTAGAGGGGACCCCTACGAGCAGTACTTC.

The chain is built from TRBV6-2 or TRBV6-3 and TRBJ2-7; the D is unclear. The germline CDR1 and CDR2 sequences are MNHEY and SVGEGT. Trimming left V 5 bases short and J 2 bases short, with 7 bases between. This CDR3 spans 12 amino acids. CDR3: CASSDEPYEQYF. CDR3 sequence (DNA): TGTGCCAGCAGTGACGAACCCTACGAGCAGTACTTC.

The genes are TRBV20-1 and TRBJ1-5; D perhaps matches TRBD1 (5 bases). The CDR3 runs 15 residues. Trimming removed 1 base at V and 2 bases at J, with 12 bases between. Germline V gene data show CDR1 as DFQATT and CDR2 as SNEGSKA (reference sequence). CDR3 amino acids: CSARAAGLGNQPQHF. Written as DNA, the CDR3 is TGCAGTGCTAGAGCTGCAGGGCTTGGCAATCAGCCCCAGCATTTT.

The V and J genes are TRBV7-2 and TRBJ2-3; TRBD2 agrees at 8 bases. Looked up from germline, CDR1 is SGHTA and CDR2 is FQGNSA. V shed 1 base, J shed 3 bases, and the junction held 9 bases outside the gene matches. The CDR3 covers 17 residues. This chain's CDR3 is CASSLGGAGDWTDTQYF. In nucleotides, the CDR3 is TGTGCCAGCAGCTTAGGGGGAGCGGGGGATTGGACAGATACGCAGTATTTT.

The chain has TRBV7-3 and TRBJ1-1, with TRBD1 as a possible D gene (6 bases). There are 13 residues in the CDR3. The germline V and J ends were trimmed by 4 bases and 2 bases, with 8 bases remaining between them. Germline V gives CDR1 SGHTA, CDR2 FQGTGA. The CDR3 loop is CASSSDSNTEAFF. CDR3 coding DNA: TGTGCCAGCAGCTCGGACAGCAACACTGAAGCTTTCTTT.

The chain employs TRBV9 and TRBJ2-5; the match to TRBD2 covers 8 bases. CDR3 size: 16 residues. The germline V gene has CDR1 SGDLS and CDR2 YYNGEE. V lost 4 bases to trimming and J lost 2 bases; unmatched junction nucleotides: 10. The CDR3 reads CASSIPGLEPQETQYF. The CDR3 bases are TGTGCCAGCAGCATACCGGGACTAGAGCCGCAAGAGACCCAGTACTTC.

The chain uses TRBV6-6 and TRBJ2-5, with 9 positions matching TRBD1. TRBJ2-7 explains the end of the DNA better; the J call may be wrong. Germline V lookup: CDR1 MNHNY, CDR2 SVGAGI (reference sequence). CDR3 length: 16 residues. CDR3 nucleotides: TGTGCCAGCAGCCTATCCGACGGGACAGGGATCAGCGAGCAGTACTTC. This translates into CASSLSDGTGISEQYF.

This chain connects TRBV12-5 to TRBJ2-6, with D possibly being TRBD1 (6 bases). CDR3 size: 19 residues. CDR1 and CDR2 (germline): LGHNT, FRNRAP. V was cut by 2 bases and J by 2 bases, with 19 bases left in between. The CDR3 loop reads CASGLSRGRLEPGANVLTF. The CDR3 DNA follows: TGTGCTAGTGGTTTGTCCAGGGGACGACTCGAACCTGGGGCCAACGTCCTGACTTTC.

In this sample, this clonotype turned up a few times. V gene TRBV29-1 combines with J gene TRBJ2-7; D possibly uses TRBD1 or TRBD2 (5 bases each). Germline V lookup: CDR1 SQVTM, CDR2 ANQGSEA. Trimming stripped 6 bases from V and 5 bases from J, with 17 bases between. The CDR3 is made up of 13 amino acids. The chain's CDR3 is CSVERGDGNEQYF. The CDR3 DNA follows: TGCAGCGTAGAAAGAGGGGACGGCAACGAGCAGTACTTC.

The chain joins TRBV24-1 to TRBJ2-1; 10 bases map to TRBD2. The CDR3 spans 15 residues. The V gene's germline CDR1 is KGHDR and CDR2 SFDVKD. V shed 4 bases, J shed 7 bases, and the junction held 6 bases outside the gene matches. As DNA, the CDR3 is TGTGCCACCAGTGACCGGACTAGCGGAGAAAATGAGCAGTTCTTC. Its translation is CATSDRTSGENEQFF.

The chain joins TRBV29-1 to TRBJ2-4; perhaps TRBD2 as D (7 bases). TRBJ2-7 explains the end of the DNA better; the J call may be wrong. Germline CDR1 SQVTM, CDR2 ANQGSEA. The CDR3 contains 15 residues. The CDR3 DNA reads TGCAGCGCCCTGGGGAGGGACACCAAAAGGGACGAGCAGTACTTC. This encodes CSALGRDTKRDEQYF.

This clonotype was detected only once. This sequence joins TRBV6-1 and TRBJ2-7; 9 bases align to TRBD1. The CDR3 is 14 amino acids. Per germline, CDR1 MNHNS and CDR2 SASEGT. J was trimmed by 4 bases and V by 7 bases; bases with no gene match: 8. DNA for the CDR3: TGTGCCAGCAAAAGCACAGGGGGCAAATACGAGCAGTACTTC. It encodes CASKSTGGKYEQYF.

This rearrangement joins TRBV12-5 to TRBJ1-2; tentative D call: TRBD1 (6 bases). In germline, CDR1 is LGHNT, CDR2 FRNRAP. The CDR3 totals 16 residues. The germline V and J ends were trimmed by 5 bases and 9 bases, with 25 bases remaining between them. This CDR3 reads CASGEDRMGGKLSYTF. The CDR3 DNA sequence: TGTGCTAGTGGTGAAGACAGGATGGGTGGGAAATTGAGCTACACCTTC.